This passage covers 27 T cell receptor beta chains from one sample sequenced in a study of T cells in Graves' hyperthyroidism and ophthalmopathy (dated by TCRdb to 2018 to 2020). Receptor libraries were prepared by multiplex PCR. Sequencing relied on an Illumina HiSeq 2000. Amplification of TCR beta CDR3 regions was carried out from RNA transcripts. For the first round of RT-PCR on the TCR CDR3, the HTBI primer set was used together with the Qiagen OneStep RT-PCR kit. In TCRdb, the public reads were trimmed at Q25 with fastp and aligned with MiXCR, with productive beta chains retained. Each record represents a unique CDR3 protein, reported with the most common genes and DNA among its rows. The sample contains approximately 380,000 distinct CDR3 sequences, over 15% of them found a single time. Clones ranked in the top ten supply 3.7% of the sample. Input material: blood. The receptors here all came from a woman under 30 with Graves' hyperthyroidism.

The V gene is TRBV7-9, the J gene TRBJ1-1; no clear D. The CDR3 spans 15 residues. V was trimmed by 1 base and J by 6 bases, leaving 15 bases between them. From germline, CDR1 is SEHNR and CDR2 FQNEAQ (reference sequence). The CDR3: CASSLVPKVIAEAFF. DNA for the CDR3: TGTGCCAGCAGCTTAGTTCCGAAGGTAATCGCTGAAGCTTTCTTT.

This clonotype was found many times. The rearrangement uses TRBV5-5 and TRBJ1-5, with D perhaps matching TRBD1 (6 bases). This CDR3 is 14 amino acids long. CDR1 is SGHKS, CDR2 YYEKEE, per germline (reference sequence). Deletions cut 4 bases from V and 4 bases from J, with 12 bases between. CDR3 DNA sequence: TGTGCCAGCAGCGCGCAAGGGGGGAATCAGCCCCAGCATTTT. Protein product: CASSAQGGNQPQHF.

The J gene is TRBJ1-6, the V gene TRBV6-2 or TRBV6-3; a possible D gene is TRBD1 (5 bases). CDR1 MNHEY and CDR2 SVGEGT come from the germline V gene. Trimming removed 0 bases at V and 9 bases at J, with 27 bases between. The CDR3 contains 20 residues. The CDR3 here is CASSYSNFVRVRWQGSPLHF. The CDR3 bases are TGTGCCAGCAGTTACTCGAACTTTGTGAGGGTAAGGTGGCAGGGTTCACCCCTCCACTTT.

The table lists this clonotype with many counts. The chain has TRBV2 and TRBJ2-7; perhaps TRBD1 as D (6 bases). Germline values: CDR1 SNHLY, CDR2 FYNNEI. The V end lost 7 bases, the J end lost 4 bases, and 14 bases lay between the germline ends. CDR3 length: 13 amino acids. The DNA for the CDR3 is TGTGCCAGCAACCCGACAGGTGGATACGAGCAGTACTTC. Translated, it gives CASNPTGGYEQYF.

This clonotype was recorded many times. The chain is built from TRBV2 and TRBJ1-5; 7 positions match TRBD1. Trimming took 6 bases from V and 2 from J; bases not matched to a gene: 4. The CDR3 length is 14 residues. In germline, CDR1 is SNHLY, CDR2 FYNNEI. Here the CDR3 reads CASRDRIRNQPQHF. The CDR3 coding sequence is TGTGCCAGCAGGGACAGGATCCGCAATCAGCCCCAGCATTTT.

This clonotype was detected many times. The chain employs TRBV7-2 and TRBJ2-2; D gene ambiguous. Between the trimmed V and J ends, which lost 0 bases and 8 bases, there was a span of 10 bases. The length of the CDR3 is 14 residues. In germline, CDR1 is SGHTA, CDR2 FQGNSA. This CDR3 is CASSLARQWGELFF. For the CDR3, the DNA is TGTGCCAGCAGCTTAGCGAGGCAGTGGGGGGAGCTGTTTTTT.

This clonotype showed up many times. The chain couples TRBV7-9 to TRBJ1-1; D possibly corresponds to TRBD1 (6 bases). The CDR3 is 14 amino acids. CDR1 SEHNR and CDR2 FQNEAQ come from the germline V gene (reference sequence). V lost 4 bases to trimming and J lost 4 bases, with 13 bases between them. CDR3 coding DNA: TGTGCCAGCAGCTCCACCAGGGGATCCACTGAAGCTTTCTTT. Protein sequence: CASSSTRGSTEAFF.

In its sample, this clonotype was seen many times. V and J are TRBV10-3 and TRBJ1-5; no reliable D call. Germline V gene lookup returns CDR1 ENHRY and CDR2 SYGVKD. This CDR3 spans 15 amino acids. Trimming took off 3 bases at V and 0 bases at J, with 9 bases between the two ends. As DNA, the CDR3 is TGTGCCATCAGTGACAGATCCTATAGCAATCAGCCCCAGCATTTT. Translating it yields CAISDRSYSNQPQHF.

This clonotype has a handful of counts. The J gene is TRBJ2-2, the V gene TRBV20-1; 7 nucleotides match TRBD2. Per germline, CDR1 DFQATT and CDR2 SNEGSKA (reference sequence). The V and J ends lost 6 bases and 1 base, in that order; junction bases with no gene match: 11. This CDR3 has 16 residues. The CDR3, as DNA: TGCAGTGCCCGCCCGGAGGTAGCGGGGAACACCGGGGAGCTGTTTTTT. This gives the protein CSARPEVAGNTGELFF.

This clonotype was seen many times. The chain links TRBV28 to TRBJ1-5, with 8 bases lining up with TRBD1. CDR1 and CDR2 from the germline V gene are MDHEN and SYDVKM. The CDR3 is made up of 14 amino acids. The J segment lost 0 bases and the V segment lost 7 bases, leaving 2 bases of the junction unmatched. CDR3 sequence (DNA): TGTGCCAGCATAGGACAGGGTAGCAATCAGCCCCAGCATTTT. Amino acid sequence: CASIGQGSNQPQHF.

The chain combines TRBV5-1 with TRBJ2-5; D is unclear. CDR3 length equals 15 residues. V lost 1 base and J lost 5, with 15 bases in between. The germline CDR1 and CDR2 sequences are SGHRS and YFSETQ. The CDR3 nucleotides read TGCGCCAGCAGCTTGATGACGGAGCCATCGGAGACCCAGTACTTC. It yields the protein CASSLMTEPSETQYF.

This clonotype was counted many times. This chain joins TRBV4-1 and TRBJ1-1, with D possibly matching TRBD1 (6 bases). V was pared by 1 base and J by 5 bases, with 14 bases between. The V gene's germline CDR1 is MGHRA and CDR2 YSYEKL. This CDR3 spans 15 amino acids. Here the CDR3 reads CASSQVRGGRTEAFF. In DNA form, the CDR3 reads TGCGCCAGCAGCCAAGTCCGGGGGGGGCGGACTGAAGCTTTCTTT.

This rearrangement joins TRBV12-3 or TRBV12-4 to TRBJ1-2; D is possibly TRBD1 (5 bases). With 4 bases removed from V and 4 bases from J, the gap between germline ends came to 16 bases. This CDR3 spans 15 amino acids. CDR3 sequence reads: CASSSRGGSAYGYTF. The CDR3 DNA follows: TGTGCCAGCAGTTCGCGGGGGGGGTCGGCCTATGGCTACACCTTC.

In this sample, this clonotype turned up many times. The J gene is TRBJ1-1, the V gene TRBV28; unclear D gene. The germline gives CDR1 MDHEN, CDR2 SYDVKM. This CDR3 region has 11 residues. Trimming removed 5 bases at V and 3 bases at J, with 4 bases between. CDR3 in DNA: TGTGCCAGCAGTGGTTACACTGAAGCTTTCTTT. Translation: CASSGYTEAFF. Variable domain in full (rest from reference TRBV28 and TRBJ1-1): DVKVTQSSRYLVKRTGEKVFLECVQDMDHENMFWYRQDPGLGLRLIYFSYDVKMKEKGDIPEGYSVSREKKERFSLILESASTNQTSMYLCASSGYTEAFFGQGTRLTVV.

Ten or more counts support this clonotype. This chain joins TRBV28 and TRBJ1-1; TRBD1 aligns across 7 bases. J gave up 8 bases and V 6 bases, and 9 bases lay outside the gene matches. The CDR3 runs 13 residues. The germline V gene encodes CDR1 MDHEN and CDR2 SYDVKM. CDR3 protein: CASSRNDRAEAFF. CDR3 sequence (DNA): TGTGCCAGCAGCCGCAATGACAGGGCGGAAGCTTTCTTT.

There are many counts of this clonotype. This chain joins TRBV12-3 or TRBV12-4 and TRBJ1-1, with D maybe TRBD1 (5 bases). V lost 7 bases and J lost 4, with 16 bases in between. CDR3 length: 14 residues. CDR3 loop: CASILGGGSTEAFF. CDR3 nucleotide sequence: TGTGCCAGCATCCTTGGGGGGGGAAGCACTGAAGCTTTCTTT.

The gene calls are TRBV4-1 and TRBJ1-5, with a tentative D call TRBD1 (5 bases). Germline V CDR1 and CDR2: MGHRA, YSYEKL. The CDR3 sequence is 13 residues long. Trimming left V 4 bases short and J 7 bases short, with 11 bases between. The CDR3 bases are TGCGCCAGCAGCCGGGACCCTGACCAGCCCCAGCATTTT. Its protein product is CASSRDPDQPQHF.

This clonotype was detected many times. This chain links TRBV24-1 with TRBJ1-3, with no clear D. CDR3 length equals 19 residues. V shed 1 base and J shed 2 bases, with 20 bases lying between them. Germline CDR1 reads KGHDR; CDR2 reads SFDVKD. Written as DNA, the CDR3 is TGTGCCACCAGTGATTTTGCCCCTCATTTAATAGGCCCTGGAAACACCATATATTTT. Residues: CATSDFAPHLIGPGNTIYF.

This chain connects TRBV9 to TRBJ1-1; unclear D gene. The CDR3 totals 14 residues. CDR1 SGDLS and CDR2 YYNGEE come from the germline V gene. Trimming removed 0 bases at V and 0 bases at J, with 6 bases between. The CDR3 loop reads CASSVEDMNTEAFF. In nucleotides, the CDR3 is TGTGCCAGCAGCGTAGAGGATATGAACACTGAAGCTTTCTTT.

This clonotype was recorded at least ten times. The CDR3 loop is CASSPSYRVSNQPQHF. CDR3 DNA: TGTGCCAGCAGCCCCTCCTACAGGGTCAGCAATCAGCCCCAGCATTTT. The rearrangement uses TRBV11-3 and TRBJ1-5, with D maybe TRBD1 (6 bases). The CDR3 is 16 residues long. V shed 5 bases and J shed 1 base, with 15 bases lying between them. Germline V gene lookup returns CDR1 SGHNT and CDR2 YENEEA.

The chain links TRBV6-2 or TRBV6-3 to TRBJ1-2; D might be TRBD1 (5 bases). Per the germline V gene, CDR1 is MNHEY and CDR2 is SVGEGT. Trimming left V 6 bases short and J 6 bases short, with 14 bases between. The CDR3 runs 13 residues. In DNA, the CDR3 is TGTGCCAGCAGCCCCGTTAAACAGGATGGCTACACCTTC. This encodes CASSPVKQDGYTF.

At least ten counts were recorded for this clonotype. This sequence joins TRBV15 and TRBJ1-5; D is perhaps TRBD1 (5 bases). V gave up 1 base and J gave up 2 bases, with 12 bases separating them. This CDR3 spans 16 amino acids. Germline V gives CDR1 LNHNV, CDR2 YYDKDF (reference sequence). CDR3 nucleotide sequence: TGTGCCACCAGCAGAGGGGGGACCGGAGGCAATCAGCCCCAGCATTTT. Amino acid sequence: CATSRGGTGGNQPQHF.

This clonotype was found many times. V is TRBV30 and J is TRBJ1-2; D call uncertain. CDR1 and CDR2 from the germline V gene are GTSNPN and SVGIG (reference sequence). V was trimmed by 2 bases and J by 5 bases, leaving 12 bases between them. The CDR3 contains 13 residues. CDR3 bases: TGTGCCTGGAGTTTAGGGTATGGGTATGGCTACACCTTC. Protein sequence: CAWSLGYGYGYTF. Full variable domain (missing parts from reference TRBV30 and TRBJ1-2): SQTIHQWPATLVQPVGSPLSLECTVEGTSNPNLYWYRQAAGRGLQLLFYSVGIGQISSEVPQNLSASRPQDRQFILSSKKLLLSDSGFYLCAWSLGYGYGYTFGSGTRLTVV.

V is TRBV12-3 or TRBV12-4 and J is TRBJ1-2, with D unresolved. The V end was cut by 3 bases, the J end by 0 bases, with 5 bases between. There are 13 residues in the CDR3. The CDR3 DNA follows: TGTGCCAGCAGTTTTAACACTAACTATGGCTACACCTTC. Protein sequence: CASSFNTNYGYTF.

The chain recombines TRBV3-1 with TRBJ2-4; the D gene is possibly TRBD2 (6 bases). The CDR3 is made up of 16 amino acids. The germline V and J ends were trimmed by 4 bases and 6 bases, with 19 bases remaining between them. Germline V CDR1 and CDR2: LGHDT, YNNKEL (reference sequence). The CDR3 protein is CASSLSGPRAGNIQYF. Here the CDR3 DNA reads TGTGCCAGCAGCCTCAGCGGGCCTCGAGCGGGAAACATTCAGTACTTC. The full variable domain, in which reference TRBV3-1 and TRBJ2-4 provide the parts outside the CDR3, is DTAVSQTPKYLVTQMGNDKSIKCEQNLGHDTMYWYKQDSKKFLKIMFSYNNKELIINETVPNRFSPKSPDKAHLNLHINSLELGDSAVYFCASSLSGPRAGNIQYFGAGTRLSVL.

The chain is built from TRBV29-1 and TRBJ2-7; D ambiguous. This CDR3 has 11 amino acids. Trimming removed 5 bases from V and 7 bases from J, with 12 bases in between. Germline CDR1 and CDR2: SQVTM and ANQGSEA. The CDR3 sequence is CSVTARAEQYF. DNA for the CDR3: TGCAGCGTTACTGCCCGGGCGGAGCAGTACTTC.

This clonotype was counted many times. The chain couples TRBV11-2 to TRBJ2-2; 9 bases line up with TRBD1. Germline CDR1 and CDR2: SGHAT and FQNNGV. After removal of 3 bases from V and 13 bases from J, the junction contained 3 bases not matched to a gene. The CDR3 spans 12 residues. CDR3 DNA sequence: TGTGCCAGCAGCTTGGGACAGGGAGGGCTGTTTTTT. Translating it yields CASSLGQGGLFF.